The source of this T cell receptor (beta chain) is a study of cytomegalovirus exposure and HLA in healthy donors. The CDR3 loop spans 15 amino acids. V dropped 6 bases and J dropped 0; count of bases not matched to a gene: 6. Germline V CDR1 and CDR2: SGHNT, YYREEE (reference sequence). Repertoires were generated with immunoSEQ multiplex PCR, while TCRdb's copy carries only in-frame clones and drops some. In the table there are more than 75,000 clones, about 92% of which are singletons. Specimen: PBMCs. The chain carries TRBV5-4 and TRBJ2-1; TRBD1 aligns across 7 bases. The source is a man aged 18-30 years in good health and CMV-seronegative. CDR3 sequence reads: CASTLAGGSYNEQFF. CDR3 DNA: TGTGCCAGCACCTTAGCAGGGGGCTCCTACAATGAGCAGTTCTTC.